This is a list of T cell receptor beta chains from one sample in a study of technical replicates of blood from a handful of donors. The method was immunoSEQ multiplex PCR; TCRdb's version includes in-frame clones alone and lacks a portion of them. The table lists approximately 89,000 clones, about 94% of them singletons. Sample: T cells isolated from PBMCs. Receptor source: a human donor in good health. CDR3s include the opening cysteine and the closing phenylalanine or tryptophan.

v_call	j_call	cdr3_aa
TRBV9	TRBJ2-7	CASSVLADLGAEQYF
TRBV6-5	TRBJ1-1	CASSYSEGNTEAFF
TRBV7-2	TRBJ2-7	CASSSYGGSSYEQYF
TRBV6-5	TRBJ2-7	CATEEGYEQYF
TRBV2	TRBJ2-1	CASRGTSGSDEQFF
TRBV30	TRBJ1-2	CAWKTGSLSNYGYTF
TRBV4-2	TRBJ1-2	CASSQDSVRRGYTF
TRBV7-2	TRBJ1-1	CASSLGTGKTEAFF
TRBV19	TRBJ2-1	CASSPGLAGFPYNEQFF
TRBV10-1	TRBJ2-3	CASSESPGTDTQYF
TRBV4-3	TRBJ2-3	CASSFERQITDTQYF
TRBV28	TRBJ1-2	CASLLALGYGYTF
TRBV10-3	TRBJ2-3	CAISEFSGQGNTDTQYF
TRBV25-1	TRBJ1-1	CASSEGAPPEAFF
TRBV13	TRBJ2-1	CASSWKGPAYNEQFF
TRBV27	TRBJ2-1	CASSFRQHEQFF
TRBV7-3	TRBJ1-1	CASSLTQDGKAFF
TRBV10-3	TRBJ1-2	CAISWESRGYTF
TRBV7-7	TRBJ1-4	CASSLSQTPNEKLFF
TRBV14	TRBJ1-3	CASSPRQGRNTIYF
TRBV30	TRBJ2-7	CAWSPWEGLEQYF
TRBV6-6	TRBJ1-4	CASSPSGDINEKLFF
TRBV28	TRBJ1-2	CASSLSIRLGGYGYGYTF
TRBV4-2	TRBJ1-3	CASSQGSMNTIYF
TRBV4-1	TRBJ1-1	CASSHEGGGNTEAFF
TRBV5-1	TRBJ2-3	CASSLTSAYTDTQYF
TRBV13	TRBJ2-7	CASSEYGQALYEQYF
TRBV19	TRBJ1-1	CASSIGGVNTEAFF
TRBV5-1	TRBJ2-7	CASSLQGPDYEQYF
TRBV10-1	TRBJ2-1	CASSESAASSYNEQFF
TRBV11-3	TRBJ1-1	CASSHLAENTEAFF
TRBV29-1	TRBJ1-1	CSVEGGGRTEAFF